A selection of T cell receptor beta chains follows, all from one sample in a study of blood T cell repertoires in COVID-19. Using immunoSEQ multiplex PCR, the repertoire was profiled, and TCRdb retains in-frame clones only, with some absent. The sample contains 250,000 to 300,000 clones, approximately 84% of which appear only once. The material sequenced was PBMCs or T cells enriched from blood (not recorded which). These receptors were obtained from a man between 18 and 29 years old who had recovered from COVID-19. Each CDR3 is given with its conserved first and last residue. Each record gives: clone size, J gene, V gene, D gene, CDR3 DNA, CDR3 protein. D genes are given only for firm matches. Expanded clones get a size class; other rows say once, few or many, or leave the size out.

clone_size: NA
j_call: TRBJ1-2
v_call: TRBV29-1
d_call: NA
cdr3_nt: TGCAGCGTTGAAGAATCCCCAGGCACCTATGGCTACACCTTC
cdr3_aa: CSVEESPGTYGYTF

clone_size: NA
j_call: TRBJ2-7
v_call: TRBV30
d_call: NA
cdr3_nt: TGTGCCTGGAGTAAGGACATTGTCGAGCAGTACTTC
cdr3_aa: CAWSKDIVEQYF

clone_size: NA
j_call: TRBJ1-2
v_call: TRBV14
d_call: NA
cdr3_nt: TGTGCCAGCAGCCACGGAGAGGGCGGCTACACCTTC
cdr3_aa: CASSHGEGGYTF

clone_size: few
j_call: TRBJ2-7
v_call: TRBV7-2
d_call: TRBD2
cdr3_nt: TGTGCCAGCAGCCTCTGGCTAGCGGGGGCCACCTACGAGCAGTACTTC
cdr3_aa: CASSLWLAGATYEQYF

clone_size: NA
j_call: TRBJ1-1
v_call: TRBV29-1
d_call: NA
cdr3_nt: TGCAGCGTGACCCTCTGGGGGGTTATCAACACTGAAGCTTTCTTT
cdr3_aa: CSVTLWGVINTEAFF

clone_size: NA
j_call: TRBJ2-3
v_call: TRBV2
d_call: NA
cdr3_nt: TGTGCCAGCTGCCGACAGCCCGGTGATACGCAGTATTTT
cdr3_aa: CASCRQPGDTQYF

clone_size: NA
j_call: TRBJ2-7
v_call: TRBV6-5
d_call: TRBD1
cdr3_nt: TGTGCCAGCAAGACAGGGGGCAGTTACGAGCAGTACTTC
cdr3_aa: CASKTGGSYEQYF

clone_size: NA
j_call: TRBJ1-6
v_call: TRBV30
d_call: TRBD1
cdr3_nt: TGTGCCTGGCAGATCGGGACAGAAAATTCACCCCTCCACTTT
cdr3_aa: CAWQIGTENSPLHF

clone_size: NA
j_call: TRBJ2-3
v_call: TRBV7-2
d_call: NA
cdr3_nt: TGTGCCAGCAGCTTGTACACAGATACGCAGTATTTT
cdr3_aa: CASSLYTDTQYF

clone_size: NA
j_call: TRBJ2-7
v_call: TRBV5-1
d_call: NA
cdr3_nt: TGCGCCAGCAGCTTTGGTCGAGGGCCTCCCGAGCAGTACTTC
cdr3_aa: CASSFGRGPPEQYF

clone_size: few
j_call: TRBJ2-7
v_call: TRBV18
d_call: NA
cdr3_nt: TGTGCCAGCTCACCACCAGCAGGGGCCAACTACGAGCAGTACTTC
cdr3_aa: CASSPPAGANYEQYF

clone_size: NA
j_call: TRBJ1-4
v_call: TRBV4-1
d_call: NA
cdr3_nt: TGCGCCAGCAGCCACTACAGGGATGTGGAAAAACTGTTTTTT
cdr3_aa: CASSHYRDVEKLFF

clone_size: once
j_call: TRBJ2-2
v_call: TRBV18
d_call: NA
cdr3_nt: TGTGCCAGCTCACAACAGGGGAACACCGGGGAGCTGTTTTTT
cdr3_aa: CASSQQGNTGELFF

clone_size: NA
j_call: TRBJ2-5
v_call: TRBV18
d_call: NA
cdr3_nt: TGTGCCAGCTCACCTCGGGATGAAGAGACCCAGTACTTC
cdr3_aa: CASSPRDEETQYF

clone_size: NA
j_call: TRBJ2-3
v_call: TRBV2
d_call: TRBD2
cdr3_nt: TGTGCCAGGTGGGGACTAGCGGGATCAGATACGCAGTATTTT
cdr3_aa: CARWGLAGSDTQYF

clone_size: NA
j_call: TRBJ1-2
v_call: TRBV19
d_call: NA
cdr3_nt: TGTGCCAGTAATAGCTATGGCTACACCTTC
cdr3_aa: CASNSYGYTF

clone_size: NA
j_call: TRBJ2-2
v_call: TRBV9
d_call: TRBD1
cdr3_nt: TGTGCCAGCAGCGTAGACAGGGGACCCACCGGGGAGCTGTTTTTT
cdr3_aa: CASSVDRGPTGELFF

clone_size: NA
j_call: TRBJ2-7
v_call: TRBV5-6
d_call: NA
cdr3_nt: TGTGCCAGCAGCCCCTCCCGGGACTTATCCTACGAGCAGTACTTC
cdr3_aa: CASSPSRDLSYEQYF

clone_size: NA
j_call: TRBJ1-2
v_call: TRBV2
d_call: NA
cdr3_nt: TGTGCCAGCAGCTATGAGGCCACACGCTATGGCTACACCTTC
cdr3_aa: CASSYEATRYGYTF

clone_size: NA
j_call: TRBJ2-7
v_call: TRBV6-1
d_call: NA
cdr3_nt: TGTGCCAGCAGTGAACAGGGAATCTCCGAGCAGTACTTC
cdr3_aa: CASSEQGISEQYF

clone_size: NA
j_call: TRBJ2-3
v_call: TRBV20-1
d_call: TRBD2
cdr3_nt: TGCAGTGCTAGTACTGTAGCGGGGGGCGGAACAGATACGCAGTATTTT
cdr3_aa: CSASTVAGGGTDTQYF

clone_size: NA
j_call: TRBJ2-7
v_call: TRBV6-5
d_call: NA
cdr3_nt: TGTGCCAGCAGTTACTCGCAGGGTGTCTCCTACGAGCAGTACTTC
cdr3_aa: CASSYSQGVSYEQYF

clone_size: NA
j_call: TRBJ2-7
v_call: TRBV19
d_call: TRBD2
cdr3_nt: TGTGCCAGTCACGAAGGGTCCGGCGGGGGACCCTACGAGCAGTACTTC
cdr3_aa: CASHEGSGGGPYEQYF

clone_size: once
j_call: TRBJ1-1
v_call: TRBV30
d_call: NA
cdr3_nt: TGTGCCTGGAGTTCAGAATCGGCCCGGCGGGGAGCTTTCTTT
cdr3_aa: CAWSSESARRGAFF

clone_size: NA
j_call: TRBJ1-5
v_call: TRBV6-2/TRBV6-3
d_call: NA
cdr3_nt: TGTGCCAGCAGTTACACTGTGGATCAGCCCCAGCATTTT
cdr3_aa: CASSYTVDQPQHF

clone_size: few
j_call: TRBJ1-1
v_call: TRBV5-1
d_call: TRBD1
cdr3_nt: TGCGCCAGCAGCGCCCTACAGGGGGACGGTTCTGAAGCTTTCTTT
cdr3_aa: CASSALQGDGSEAFF

clone_size: NA
j_call: TRBJ2-7
v_call: TRBV3-1/TRBV3-2
d_call: TRBD2
cdr3_nt: TGTGCCAGCAGTCAGACTAGCGGGGGGGCAGGGTCCTACGAGCAGTACTTC
cdr3_aa: CASSQTSGGAGSYEQYF

clone_size: NA
j_call: TRBJ2-1
v_call: TRBV27
d_call: NA
cdr3_nt: TGTGCCAGCAGTTCCCACGAACAGCCCGCTCGGGGGTTCTTC
cdr3_aa: CASSSHEQPARGFF

clone_size: few
j_call: TRBJ2-7
v_call: TRBV10-2
d_call: NA
cdr3_nt: TGCGCCAGCAGTCAGTCAGGAGGGTCCTACGAGCAGTACTTC
cdr3_aa: CASSQSGGSYEQYF

clone_size: NA
j_call: TRBJ2-5
v_call: TRBV27
d_call: NA
cdr3_nt: TGTGCCAGCAGTTTAGCGTGGCGGGAGACCCAGTACTTC
cdr3_aa: CASSLAWRETQYF

clone_size: NA
j_call: TRBJ1-6
v_call: TRBV7-9
d_call: NA
cdr3_nt: TGTGCCAGCAGCCATCCTACAGGGAATTCACCCCTCCACTTT
cdr3_aa: CASSHPTGNSPLHF

clone_size: NA
j_call: TRBJ1-2
v_call: TRBV30
d_call: NA
cdr3_nt: TGTGCCTGGAGTGTAACTCAATCCGGGGGCTACACCTTC
cdr3_aa: CAWSVTQSGGYTF

clone_size: NA
j_call: TRBJ1-5
v_call: TRBV6-1
d_call: TRBD1
cdr3_nt: TGTGCCAGCAGTGATCTGGGACAGGGGGCTGGACAGCCCCAGCATTTT
cdr3_aa: CASSDLGQGAGQPQHF

clone_size: NA
j_call: TRBJ1-2
v_call: TRBV12-3/TRBV12-4
d_call: NA
cdr3_nt: TGTGCCAGCAGTTCCGGGACATTTTCTGGCTACACCTTC
cdr3_aa: CASSSGTFSGYTF

clone_size: NA
j_call: TRBJ1-5
v_call: TRBV3-1/TRBV3-2
d_call: TRBD1
cdr3_nt: TGTGCCAGCAGCCAAGATGCAGGGGGCGGCGGCCAGCCCCAGCATTTT
cdr3_aa: CASSQDAGGGGQPQHF

clone_size: NA
j_call: TRBJ1-5
v_call: TRBV5-1
d_call: NA
cdr3_nt: TGCGCCAGCAGCGTCGACAGGATTAGCAATCAGCCCCAGCATTTT
cdr3_aa: CASSVDRISNQPQHF

clone_size: once
j_call: TRBJ1-2
v_call: TRBV12-3/TRBV12-4
d_call: TRBD1
cdr3_nt: TGTGCCAGCAGCCGACAGGGACACTATGGCTACACCTTC
cdr3_aa: CASSRQGHYGYTF

clone_size: NA
j_call: TRBJ1-4
v_call: TRBV5-1
d_call: NA
cdr3_nt: TGCGCCAGCAGCGCCCAGGGGAGCGGTGAAAAACTGTTTTTT
cdr3_aa: CASSAQGSGEKLFF

clone_size: NA
j_call: TRBJ1-1
v_call: TRBV27
d_call: NA
cdr3_nt: TGTGCCAGCAGTTTATATCCTAAGACTGAAGCTTTCTTT
cdr3_aa: CASSLYPKTEAFF

clone_size: few
j_call: TRBJ2-3
v_call: TRBV30
d_call: TRBD2
cdr3_nt: TGTGCCTGGACGGTAGCGGGGCCAGATACGCAGTATTTT
cdr3_aa: CAWTVAGPDTQYF

clone_size: NA
j_call: TRBJ2-7
v_call: TRBV5-8
d_call: NA
cdr3_nt: TGTGCCAGCAGCTTGGTGCCTAGCGAGGGGTACGAGCAGTACTTC
cdr3_aa: CASSLVPSEGYEQYF

clone_size: NA
j_call: TRBJ2-7
v_call: TRBV28
d_call: TRBD1
cdr3_nt: TGTGCCAGCAGTTTATCTCTGGGACAGATGGTCCTCTCCTACGAGCAGTACTTC
cdr3_aa: CASSLSLGQMVLSYEQYF

clone_size: NA
j_call: TRBJ1-5
v_call: TRBV12-3/TRBV12-4
d_call: NA
cdr3_nt: TGTGCCAGCAGTTTCCGTAATCAGCCCCAGCATTTT
cdr3_aa: CASSFRNQPQHF

clone_size: NA
j_call: TRBJ1-2
v_call: TRBV6-5
d_call: TRBD1
cdr3_nt: TGTGCCAGCAGTACCCCGGGACAGGGGAACTATGGCTACACCTTC
cdr3_aa: CASSTPGQGNYGYTF

clone_size: once
j_call: TRBJ2-7
v_call: TRBV5-6
d_call: NA
cdr3_nt: TGTGCCAGCAGCTTGGTCGACAGGACCACGGGCGAGCAGTACTTC
cdr3_aa: CASSLVDRTTGEQYF

clone_size: NA
j_call: TRBJ1-2
v_call: TRBV19
d_call: NA
cdr3_nt: TGTGCCAGTAGTATATGGACAGCCTATGGCTACACCTTC
cdr3_aa: CASSIWTAYGYTF

clone_size: NA
j_call: TRBJ2-7
v_call: TRBV19
d_call: TRBD2
cdr3_nt: TGTGCCAGTAGTATCAGACTAGCGGGGGTATACGAGCAGTACTTC
cdr3_aa: CASSIRLAGVYEQYF

clone_size: NA
j_call: TRBJ2-7
v_call: TRBV2
d_call: TRBD1
cdr3_nt: TGTGCCAGCAGTGCGCGGACAGGGGCGTACGAGCAGTACTTC
cdr3_aa: CASSARTGAYEQYF

clone_size: NA
j_call: TRBJ2-3
v_call: TRBV7-3
d_call: NA
cdr3_nt: TGTGCCAGCAGCTTAGGGAGCCCGGCCACGGCAGATACGCAGTATTTT
cdr3_aa: CASSLGSPATADTQYF

clone_size: NA
j_call: TRBJ1-2
v_call: TRBV4-1
d_call: NA
cdr3_nt: TGCGCCAGCTCAGGATTGGGCTATGGCTACACCTTC
cdr3_aa: CASSGLGYGYTF

clone_size: NA
j_call: TRBJ1-1
v_call: TRBV3-1/TRBV3-2
d_call: NA
cdr3_nt: TGTGCCAGCAGCCGACTCACTGAAGCTTTCTTT
cdr3_aa: CASSRLTEAFF

clone_size: once
j_call: TRBJ2-5
v_call: TRBV5-5
d_call: NA
cdr3_nt: TGTGCCAGCAGCGGACAGTTACAAGAGACCCAGTACTTC
cdr3_aa: CASSGQLQETQYF

clone_size: many
j_call: TRBJ1-2
v_call: TRBV28
d_call: NA
cdr3_nt: TGTGCCAGCACCTTAGATACAGGGTATGGCTACACCTTC
cdr3_aa: CASTLDTGYGYTF

clone_size: NA
j_call: TRBJ2-7
v_call: TRBV12-5
d_call: TRBD2
cdr3_nt: TGTGCTAGTGGTCCTGGCGGGGGAGGCGAGCAGTACTTC
cdr3_aa: CASGPGGGGEQYF

clone_size: once
j_call: TRBJ1-5
v_call: TRBV19
d_call: NA
cdr3_nt: TGTGCCAGTACCCTCCAGGGGACAAGCAATCAGCCCCAGCATTTT
cdr3_aa: CASTLQGTSNQPQHF

clone_size: NA
j_call: TRBJ2-7
v_call: TRBV27
d_call: NA
cdr3_nt: TGTGCCAGCAGTTTGGGAGGTCGGGGACACGAGCAGTACTTC
cdr3_aa: CASSLGGRGHEQYF

clone_size: few
j_call: TRBJ1-3
v_call: TRBV11-2
d_call: NA
cdr3_nt: TGTGCCAGCAGCTTAGATATGGGAGGAGGGAAAGGAAACACCATATATTTT
cdr3_aa: CASSLDMGGGKGNTIYF

clone_size: NA
j_call: TRBJ1-6
v_call: TRBV3-1/TRBV3-2
d_call: NA
cdr3_nt: TGTGCCAGCAGCCACGGGACGGGGGATTCACCCCTCCACTTT
cdr3_aa: CASSHGTGDSPLHF

clone_size: NA
j_call: TRBJ1-2
v_call: TRBV30
d_call: NA
cdr3_nt: TGTGCCTGGAGTGTACAAAGGGGTTATGGCTACACCTTC
cdr3_aa: CAWSVQRGYGYTF